A selection of T cell receptor beta chains follows, all from one sample in a study of siplizumab effects on memory and regulatory T cells. Here immunoSEQ multiplex PCR was the method, and the copy in TCRdb shows in-frame clones only, minus some. The sample includes more than 85,000 clones, approximately 90% seen only once; the top ten take approximately 0.71%. Sequencing input: Tregs sorted from blood. All receptors come from a human donor in good health. Both conserved end residues are part of each CDR3. Each record gives: V gene, clone size, J gene, D gene, CDR3 DNA, CDR3 protein. A D gene is named only where the DNA matches it firmly. Size values are once, few and many counts, or a class for expanded clones, and some rows have none.

TRBV27	.	TRBJ1-2	.	TGTGCCAGCAGGAGAGGGGGGGAGGGATCCTATGGCTACACCTTC	CASRRGGEGSYGYTF
TRBV6-4	.	TRBJ1-2	.	TGTGCCAGCAGCCCCAATAACAGGGTTCAGGGCTACACCTTC	CASSPNNRVQGYTF
TRBV7-2	.	TRBJ1-1	.	TGTGCCAGCAGCTTAGATCGGCAGGGGTACACTGAAGCTTTCTTT	CASSLDRQGYTEAFF
TRBV5-1	.	TRBJ2-7	.	TGCGCCAGCAGATCCCTTACGGGTTACGAGCAGTACTTC	CASRSLTGYEQYF
TRBV6-1	.	TRBJ2-5	.	TGTGCCAGCAGTCTAACAGGGATATGGGGGACCCAGTACTTC	CASSLTGIWGTQYF
TRBV19	.	TRBJ2-5	TRBD2	TGTGCCAGTAGTATAGCGGTAGCGGGAGCGTCGGAGACCCAGTACTTC	CASSIAVAGASETQYF
TRBV2	.	TRBJ1-5	.	TGTGCCAGCAGGGCCTCTACACTAAGCAATCAGCCCCAGCATTTT	CASRASTLSNQPQHF
TRBV7-9	.	TRBJ1-1	TRBD1	TGTGCCAGCAGCTTAGACGGGACAGGGGTCTTCACTGAAGCTTTCTTT	CASSLDGTGVFTEAFF
TRBV7-9	.	TRBJ2-1	TRBD2	TGTGCCAGCAGCTTAGCTGGGACTAGCCACCGTTTTGGCCATGAGCAGTTCTTC	CASSLAGTSHRFGHEQFF
TRBV7-2	.	TRBJ2-3	TRBD2	TGTGCCAGCAGCTTACTAGCGGGAGTCCGGGAGCGGGATACGCAGTATTTT	CASSLLAGVRERDTQYF
TRBV15	.	TRBJ2-1	.	TGTGCCACCTCAATTGCCAGCTCCTACAATGAGCAGTTCTTC	CATSIASSYNEQFF
TRBV5-1	few	TRBJ2-3	.	TGCGCCAGCAGCTTGGGGGAGGCAGATACGCAGTATTTT	CASSLGEADTQYF
TRBV11-2	.	TRBJ2-5	.	TGTGCCAGCAGCTTGCTGGAGACCCAGTACTTC	CASSLLETQYF
TRBV5-6	.	TRBJ1-1	.	TGTGCCAGCAGCCGCCGGGCCCTCACTGAAGCTTTCTTT	CASSRRALTEAFF
TRBV12-5	.	TRBJ2-7	TRBD2	TGTGCTAGTGGTTTGGGGATAGCGGGAAGAACCTACGAGCAGTACTTC	CASGLGIAGRTYEQYF
TRBV6-5	.	TRBJ2-3	.	TGTGCCAGCAGTTACGGTCAGCGAGCCCCCACAGATACGCAGTATTTT	CASSYGQRAPTDTQYF